Shown below are 24 T cell receptor beta chains from a single sample sequenced in a study of blood T cells in healthy people across ages. With a J-beta primer mix and a sample-barcoded 5' primer, a second PCR ran about 7 to 12 cycles. TCRdb redid the calling of the 5' RACE reads with MiXCR, one entry per CDR3 protein. The data contain around 1.7 million distinct CDR3 sequences, 25% to 30% of them singletons. The sequenced material came from blood. Source of these receptors: a woman aged 25-40 years in good health.

This clonotype was seen ten or more times. This sequence joins TRBV7-2 and TRBJ2-1, with a possible D match to TRBD2 (6 bases). This CDR3 has 14 amino acids. Trimming pared 5 bases from V and 6 bases from J, leaving 14 bases between. CDR1 and CDR2 from the germline V gene are SGHTA and FQGNSA. This CDR3 reads CASSPGGSGNEQFF. DNA for the CDR3: TGTGCCAGCAGCCCTGGGGGTAGCGGCAATGAGCAGTTCTTC.

About this clonotype itself: A much more abundant neighbour one base away suggests this may be a read error. The rearrangement uses TRBV7-2 and TRBJ2-4, with 8 bases fitting TRBD2. There are 15 residues in the CDR3. The germline gives CDR1 SGHTA, CDR2 FQGNSA. The V gene end was trimmed by 4 bases and the J gene end by 6 bases; junction bases not matched to a gene: 8. CDR3 loop: CASSSGRGGGNIQYF. CDR3 nucleotides: TGTGCCAGCAGCTCCGGACGGGGGGGAGGAAACATTCAGTACTTC.

Details on this clonotype: The germline gene is not matched at one end of the junction; a read error may be the cause. The J gene is TRBJ1-2, the V gene TRBV27; a possible D gene is TRBD1 (6 bases). This CDR3 contains 16 residues. The germline gives CDR1 MNHEY, CDR2 SMNVEV (reference sequence). CDR3 sequence (DNA): TGTGCCAGCAGTTCGGGCCGGGGGGCGTTCATCTATGGCGACACCTTC. Protein: CASSSGRGAFIYGDTF.

This clonotype appeared a few times. CDR3 protein: CASSQDSFREQYF. The CDR3, as DNA: TGCGCCAGCAGCCAAGATTCGTTCCGCGAGCAGTACTTC. This chain connects TRBV4-3 to TRBJ2-7; D gene ambiguous. The CDR3 is made up of 13 amino acids. CDR1 is LGHNA and CDR2 is YSLEER in the germline V gene. The ends were cut back, 0 bases at V and 6 bases at J, with 9 bases in the middle.

This clonotype was seen a handful of times. The rearrangement links TRBV20-1 to TRBJ2-3; D is perhaps TRBD1 or TRBD2 (5 bases each). Germline V lookup: CDR1 DFQATT, CDR2 SNEGSKA (reference sequence). Trimming stripped 1 base from V and 1 base from J, with 12 bases between. The CDR3 extends over 15 amino acids. CDR3 amino acids: CSARGFRGRTDTQYF. The DNA for the CDR3 is TGCAGTGCTAGAGGTTTTCGGGGACGCACAGATACGCAGTATTTT.

This clonotype was seen only a few times. The genes are TRBV7-8 and TRBJ2-1; TRBD1 agrees at 7 bases. The CDR3 extends over 13 amino acids. CDR1 and CDR2 (germline): SGHVS, FQNEAQ. The ends lost 5 bases at V and 5 bases at J; junction bases unmatched: 3. CDR3 DNA sequence: TGTGCCAGCAGCATGGACAGGCACAATGAGCAGTTCTTC. The encoded protein is CASSMDRHNEQFF.

V gene TRBV12-3 or TRBV12-4 combines with J gene TRBJ2-5; 7 bases match TRBD1. This CDR3 has 14 residues. J was trimmed by 3 bases and V by 7 bases; bases with no gene match: 8. Here the CDR3 reads CASTPWDSKETQYF. The CDR3 nucleotides read TGTGCCAGCACCCCGTGGGACAGTAAAGAGACCCAGTACTTC.

The chain is built from TRBV11-1 and TRBJ2-3, with a tentative D call TRBD2 (6 bases). Germline-derived CDR1 and CDR2 are SGHAT and FQDESV (reference sequence). The CDR3 has 13 residues. Trimming took 8 bases from V and 1 from J, leaving 10 bases between them. The CDR3 nucleotides are TGTGCCAGCGCTTGGGGGGGCACAGATACGCAGTATTTT. Residues: CASAWGGTDTQYF.

Only a few counts were recorded for this clonotype. The chain couples TRBV20-1 to TRBJ2-1; TRBD2 aligns across 8 bases. Germline CDR1 reads DFQATT; CDR2 reads SNEGSKA (reference sequence). The CDR3 totals 15 residues. V lost 1 base and J lost 2; bases outside the gene matches: 4. In DNA form, the CDR3 reads TGCAGTGCTAGAGGGGGGCGGGGGGCCTACAATGAGCAGTTCTTC. It encodes CSARGGRGAYNEQFF.

The chain has TRBV12-3 or TRBV12-4 and TRBJ1-4; D perhaps matches TRBD1 (5 bases). This CDR3 has 14 residues. V gave up 6 bases and J gave up 1 base, with 9 bases separating them. The CDR3 DNA reads TGTGCCAGCAGGTTGACAGAAACTAATGAAAAACTGTTTTTT. It codes for CASRLTETNEKLFF.

The chain uses TRBV20-1 and TRBJ1-6; D unclear. Deletions cut 6 bases from V and 8 bases from J, with 20 bases between. CDR3 length: 15 residues. Germline CDR1 reads DFQATT; CDR2 reads SNEGSKA (reference sequence). The CDR3 spells CSARMAQARDSPLHF. CDR3 nucleotide sequence: TGCAGTGCCAGAATGGCCCAGGCCCGAGATTCACCCCTCCACTTT.

V is TRBV6-1 and J is TRBJ2-6; 9 bases align to TRBD1. Per the germline V gene, CDR1 is MNHNS and CDR2 is SASEGT. CDR3 length: 17 amino acids. After removal of 7 bases from V and 0 bases from J, the junction contained 7 bases not matched to a gene. For the CDR3, the DNA is TGTGCCAGCAAGCGACAGGGGGAGGTCTCTGGGGCCAACGTCCTGACTTTC. This encodes CASKRQGEVSGANVLTF.

Of note for this clonotype: Possible read error: a much larger clone is one base away. The V gene is TRBV7-2, the J gene TRBJ2-7; D may be TRBD1 (5 bases). The CDR3 contains 15 residues. V was trimmed by 2 bases and J by 7 bases, leaving 18 bases between them. The germline gives CDR1 SGHTA, CDR2 FQGNSA. The CDR3 DNA sequence: TGTGCCAGCAGCTTAATGCAGGGCTCCTACAATGAGCAGTACTTC. This gives the protein CASSLMQGSYNEQYF. Using reference TRBV7-2 and TRBJ2-7 for the parts outside the CDR3, the full variable domain is GAGVSQSPSNKVTEKGKDVELRCDPISGHTALYWYRQSLGQGLEFLIYFQGNSAPDKSGLPSDRFSAERTGGSVSTLTIQRTQQEDSAVYLCASSLMQGSYNEQYFGPGTRLTVT.

This clonotype was seen a handful of times. This rearrangement joins TRBV9 to TRBJ1-5; no clear D gene. Deletions cut 2 bases from V and 3 bases from J, with 6 bases between. Germline V lookup: CDR1 SGDLS, CDR2 YYNGEE. The CDR3 runs to 13 residues. CDR3 sequence reads: CASSVQDNQPQHF. CDR3 DNA sequence: TGTGCCAGCAGCGTCCAGGACAATCAGCCCCAGCATTTT.

CDR3 residues: CAISEWSVVGDGDTQYF. CDR3 bases: TGTGCCATCAGTGAGTGGTCCGTAGTAGGGGACGGGGATACGCAGTATTTT. The chain joins TRBV10-3 to TRBJ2-3, with D perhaps TRBD1 or TRBD2 (5 bases each). V lost 1 base, J lost 6 bases, and 20 bases lay in between. This CDR3 spans 17 amino acids. Germline loops: CDR1 ENHRY, CDR2 SYGVKD.

V is TRBV18 and J is TRBJ1-5; no firm D call. The V gene lost 0 bases and the J gene lost 5 bases, with 14 bases spanning the gap. Germline assignment: CDR1 KGHSH and CDR2 LQKENI. The CDR3 sequence is 16 residues long. For the CDR3, the DNA is TGTGCCAGCTCACCACCCGGTGGGAGGGTCTATCAGCCCCAGCATTTT. Its protein product is CASSPPGGRVYQPQHF.

Only one count was recorded for this clonotype. The chain uses TRBV5-6 and TRBJ2-7, with 7 bases fitting TRBD2. Germline V gives CDR1 SGHDT, CDR2 YYEEEE. The CDR3 sequence is 15 residues long. The trim removed 0 bases at V and 4 bases at J, leaving 7 bases unmatched. DNA of the CDR3: TGTGCCAGCAGCTTGGGGGGCAGGGAGGGTTACGAGCAGTACTTC. This encodes CASSLGGREGYEQYF.

This clonotype came up a few times. V is TRBV28 and J is TRBJ2-3; TRBD2 matches at 12 bases. The CDR3 runs 15 residues. The V gene's germline CDR1 is MDHEN and CDR2 SYDVKM. The V segment lost 4 bases and the J segment 6 bases; nucleotides outside the gene matches: 5. CDR3 sequence (DNA): TGTGCCAGCAGTTCAGGACTAGCGGGGTATGATACGCAGTATTTT. Translated, it gives CASSSGLAGYDTQYF.

A few counts support this clonotype. V gene TRBV6-6 combines with J gene TRBJ2-5; D may match TRBD1 or TRBD2 (6 bases each). TRBJ2-7 matches the DNA end more closely, so the J call is doubtful. This CDR3 is built from 14 residues. Germline loops: CDR1 MNHNY, CDR2 SVGAGI (reference sequence). The DNA for the CDR3 is TGTGCCAGCAGTTACTGGGGGGCAGGCGGCGAGCAGTACTTC. Translation: CASSYWGAGGEQYF.

This clonotype was seen a few times. The rearrangement links TRBV28 to TRBJ2-1, with TRBD1 matching 9 bases. The CDR3 consists of 13 residues. From germline, CDR1 is MDHEN and CDR2 SYDVKM. Trimming at V came to 5 bases and at J to 6 bases, leaving 2 bases not matched to a gene. The CDR3 sequence: CASSGTGSNEQFF. DNA of the CDR3: TGTGCCAGCAGTGGGACAGGGTCCAATGAGCAGTTCTTC. Using reference TRBV28 and TRBJ2-1 for the parts outside the CDR3, the full variable domain is DVKVTQSSRYLVKRTGEKVFLECVQDMDHENMFWYRQDPGLGLRLIYFSYDVKMKEKGDIPEGYSVSREKKERFSLILESASTNQTSMYLCASSGTGSNEQFFGPGTRLTVL.

This clonotype was found a few times. The chain couples TRBV28 to TRBJ2-1; D gene unclear. The CDR3 consists of 16 residues. Germline V lookup: CDR1 MDHEN, CDR2 SYDVKM. The V gene lost 6 bases and the J gene lost 4 bases, with 19 bases spanning the gap. CDR3 residues: CASSPTHGAPYNEQFF. The CDR3 DNA reads TGTGCCAGCAGCCCAACCCACGGAGCACCTTACAATGAGCAGTTCTTC.

To note about this clonotype: This may stem from a read error, because a much larger clone lies one nucleotide away. The chain joins TRBV6-4 to TRBJ2-1; TRBD1 is a possible D gene (6 bases). Germline V gene sequence: CDR1 MRHNA, CDR2 SNTAGT. The CDR3 has 14 residues. In DNA form, the CDR3 reads TGTGCCAGCAGGGACTCGGACAGTCTGGCTGAGCAGTTCTTC. Protein product: CASRDSDSLAEQFF.

The V call is TRBV5-1, the J call TRBJ1-2, with D hard to call. The germline V gene has CDR1 SGHRS and CDR2 YFSETQ. The CDR3 consists of 14 residues. Trimming removed 2 bases at V and 8 bases at J, with 16 bases between. CDR3 loop: CASSFGPREGGYTF. CDR3 in DNA: TGCGCCAGCAGCTTTGGACCCCGGGAGGGAGGCTACACCTTC.

The chain couples TRBV29-1 to TRBJ1-1; D is undetermined. Trimming shortened V by 6 bases and J by 5 bases, and 10 bases separated the two germline ends. Germline values: CDR1 SQVTM, CDR2 ANQGSEA. This CDR3 comprises 11 residues. CDR3 region: CSVDEWTEAFF. CDR3 DNA sequence: TGCAGCGTCGACGAATGGACTGAAGCTTTCTTT.